These T cell receptor beta chains were read from a single sample in a study of cytomegalovirus exposure and HLA in healthy donors. Method: immunoSEQ multiplex PCR; TCRdb's copy keeps in-frame clones and lacks some. Here the sample spans about 130,000 clones, around 70% being singletons. The sample was PBMCs. The receptors were sampled from a woman in her sixties or seventies in good health and CMV-seropositive. Both conserved end residues are part of each CDR3. A D gene is named only where the DNA matches it firmly. For some rows the clone size is stated as once, few or many, or as a class when expanded; others skip it.

cdr3_aa | cdr3_nt | j_call | v_call | d_call | clone_size
CASSINTGTETQYF | TGTGCCAGCAGTATCAACACAGGGACGGAGACCCAGTACTTC | TRBJ2-5 | TRBV6-5 | . | .
CATSRDLGAGGGYTF | TGTGCCACCAGCAGAGATCTAGGGGCAGGGGGCGGCTACACCTTC | TRBJ1-2 | TRBV15 | TRBD1 | .
CASSPELNTEAFF | TGTGCCAGCAGCCCAGAACTGAACACTGAAGCTTTCTTT | TRBJ1-1 | TRBV5-4 | . | few
CASSPGDPWGYTF | TGCGCCAGCAGCCCAGGGGACCCCTGGGGCTACACCTTC | TRBJ1-2 | TRBV5-1 | . | .
CASSPGGLSTEQFF | TGTGCCAGCAGCCCAGGGGGCTTAAGCACTGAGCAGTTCTTC | TRBJ2-1 | TRBV7-3 | TRBD1 | .
CASRYSEIYNEQFF | TGTGCCAGCCGATATAGCGAGATCTACAATGAGCAGTTCTTC | TRBJ2-1 | TRBV5-4 | . | .
CASSLSGLGGNEQFF | TGCGCCAGCAGCTTGTCGGGACTAGGCGGCAATGAGCAGTTCTTC | TRBJ2-1 | TRBV5-1 | TRBD2 | .
CASRIGDGLMNTEAFF | TGTGCCAGCAGGATAGGAGACGGCCTCATGAACACTGAAGCTTTCTTT | TRBJ1-1 | TRBV11-2 | . | .
CASSYSFSGSTDTQYF | TGTGCCAGCAGTTACTCCTTTAGCGGGAGCACAGATACGCAGTATTTT | TRBJ2-3 | TRBV6-6 | TRBD2 | .
CASNPIGTGSYGYTF | TGTGCCAGCAACCCTATTGGGACAGGGAGCTATGGCTACACCTTC | TRBJ1-2 | TRBV5-6 | TRBD1 | .
CASSPLPSGNTIYF | TGTGCTAGCAGCCCACTTCCCTCTGGAAACACCATATATTTT | TRBJ1-3 | TRBV7-7 | . | .
CASSPLSGDTEAFF | TGTGCCAGCTCACCACTGTCAGGGGACACTGAAGCTTTCTTT | TRBJ1-1 | TRBV18 | . | .
CASRELAGDTDTQYF | TGTGCCAGTAGGGAACTAGCGGGAGACACAGATACGCAGTATTTT | TRBJ2-3 | TRBV19 | TRBD2 | medium-sized
CASSDRGNTEAFF | TGTGCCAGCAGCGACAGGGGTAACACTGAAGCTTTCTTT | TRBJ1-1 | TRBV7-8 | TRBD1 | .
CASSVEAHSNEKLFF | TGTGCCAGCAGCGTAGAGGCTCACAGTAATGAAAAACTGTTTTTT | TRBJ1-4 | TRBV9 | . | .
CAGSPGVAQPQHF | TGTGCCGGTTCTCCGGGAGTCGCTCAGCCCCAGCATTTT | TRBJ1-5 | TRBV19 | . | .